Sequencing of this T cell receptor beta chain was carried out in a study of cytomegalovirus exposure and HLA in healthy donors. In its sample, this clone was seen a few times. 60 Vbeta and 13 Jbeta primers were used in PCR. Measured with immunoSEQ multiplex PCR; TCRdb has only the in-frame clones, and not every one. The sample yields 85,000 to 130,000 clones, about a tenth seen once. CDR3 length: 14 residues. The V segment lost 4 bases and the J segment 6 bases; nucleotides outside the gene matches: 6. The germline CDR1 and CDR2 sequences are PRHDT and FYEKMQ (reference sequence). The TCR comes from a man between 40 and 49 years old in good health and CMV-seropositive. V is TRBV13 and J is TRBJ2-3; the match to TRBD2 covers 8 bases. Sequencing was done on a sample of PBMCs. The CDR3 is CASSYQRETDTQYF. The CDR3 region has the DNA TGTGCCAGCAGCTATCAGCGGGAGACGGATACGCAGTATTTT.